Given below is one T cell receptor (beta chain) in context. No antigen is known for it. One end of the junction varies from germline; a read error may be responsible. Germline values: CDR1 SQVTM, CDR2 ANQGSEA. The CDR3 sequence is 13 residues long. This sample stems from a study of beta chain features in type 1 diabetes. Sequenced material consisted of expressed TCRB transcripts (all of the isolated RNA was reverse transcribed). The assay was immunoSEQ multiplex PCR, and TCRdb's table has in-frame clones only and misses some. The sample holds about 260,000 clones, roughly 21% seen once. Study-wide points: Moderate but significant shortening of TCRB CDR3s was recorded in all four CD4+ subsets from Type 1 diabetes patients.

The V call is TRBV29-1, the J call TRBJ1-1; 7 bases fit TRBD1. Sequencing input: naive CD4+ T cells from blood. The sequence was collected from a woman in her thirties or forties with type 1 diabetes. DNA of the CDR3: TGCAGCGTTAAAGACAGGGTGAACACTGAAGCTTTCTTT. Translation gives CSVKDRVNTEAFF. The full variable domain, with the rest looked up from reference TRBV29-1 and TRBJ1-1, is SAVISQKPSRDICQRGTSLTIQCQVDSQVTMMFWYRQQPGQSLTLIATANQGSEATYESGFVIDKFPISRPNLTFSTLTVSNMSPEDSSIYLCSVKDRVNTEAFFGQGTRLTVV.